The entry below gives a single T cell receptor (beta chain) sequence along with its context. The record originates from a study of T-cell reconstitution after alpha-beta-depleted transplantation in children. Unique molecular identifiers were built into the TCRbeta library. TCRdb re-called the PCR reads with MiXCR, one entry per CDR3 protein. Of approximately 430,000 distinct CDR3 sequences detected, 15% to 20% appear once; the ten largest clones hold 25% to 35%. CDR1 SGHRS and CDR2 YFSETQ come from the germline V gene. The CDR3 is made up of 13 amino acids. The germline V and J ends were trimmed by 3 bases and 9 bases, with 13 bases remaining between them.

The sample was PBMCs, mostly from graft donor cells, taken 360 days after TCRalphabeta/CD19-depleted stem cell transplant. The chain has TRBV5-1 and TRBJ2-1, with D perhaps TRBD1 or TRBD2 (5 bases each). This clonotype was sampled from a boy under two years old who had a stem cell transplant for Wiskott-Aldrich syndrome, so the T cells may come from the graft donor. The CDR3 region has the DNA TGCGCCAGCAGCTCGGGACCGTCGGGTGAGCAGTTCTTC. Encoded protein: CASSSGPSGEQFF.